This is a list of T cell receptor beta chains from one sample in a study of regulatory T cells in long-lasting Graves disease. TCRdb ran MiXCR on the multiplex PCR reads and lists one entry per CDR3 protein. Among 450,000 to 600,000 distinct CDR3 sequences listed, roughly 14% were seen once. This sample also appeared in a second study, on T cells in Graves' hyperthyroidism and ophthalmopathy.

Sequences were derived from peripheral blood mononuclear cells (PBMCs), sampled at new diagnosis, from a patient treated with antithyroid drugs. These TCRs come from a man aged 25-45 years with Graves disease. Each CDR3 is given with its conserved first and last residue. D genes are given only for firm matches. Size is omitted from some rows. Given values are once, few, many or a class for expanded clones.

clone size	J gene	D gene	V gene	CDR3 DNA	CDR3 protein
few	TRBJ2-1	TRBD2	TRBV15	TGTGCCACCAGCAGAGGACTAGCGGAGGACAATGAGCAGTTCTTC	CATSRGLAEDNEQFF
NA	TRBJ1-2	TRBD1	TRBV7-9	TGTGCCAGCAGGGAAGGGACAGGGGATGGCTACACCTTC	CASREGTGDGYTF
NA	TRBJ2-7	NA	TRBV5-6	TGTGCCAGCAGCTTTTTGACATCTTTCTACGAGCAGTACTTC	CASSFLTSFYEQYF
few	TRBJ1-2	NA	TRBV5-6	TGTGCCAGCAGCCGACAGGAGTTTAGCTATGGCTACACCTTC	CASSRQEFSYGYTF
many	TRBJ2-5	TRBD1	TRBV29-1	TGCAGCGTCGAGGAGGGGAAACAGGGGGCAAGCCAAGAGACCCAGTACTTC	CSVEEGKQGASQETQYF
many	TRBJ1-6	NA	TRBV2	TGTGCCAGCAGTGAACTCTCTTATAATTCACCCCTCCACTTT	CASSELSYNSPLHF
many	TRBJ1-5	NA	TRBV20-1	TGCAGTGCTAGAGATAAGGGGTCTAGCAATCAGCCCCAGCATTTT	CSARDKGSSNQPQHF
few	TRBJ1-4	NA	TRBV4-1	TGCGCCAGCAGCGACGGGCCCCAAACAACTAATGAAAAACTGTTTTTT	CASSDGPQTTNEKLFF
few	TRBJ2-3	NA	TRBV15	TGTGCCACCAGCAGAGATGGGGACCCAGATACGCAGTATTTT	CATSRDGDPDTQYF
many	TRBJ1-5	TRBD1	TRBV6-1	TGTGCCAGCAGCCACGACAGGGTCAATCAGCCCCAGCATTTT	CASSHDRVNQPQHF
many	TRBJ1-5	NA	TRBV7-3	TGTGCCAGCAGCCTCCGGGACGGAGGCCAGCCCCAGCATTTT	CASSLRDGGQPQHF
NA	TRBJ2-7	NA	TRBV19	TGTGCCAGCGCCACCGGGACGGCTTCCTACGAGCAGTACTTC	CASATGTASYEQYF
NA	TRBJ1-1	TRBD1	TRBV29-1	TGCAGCGCTGACAGGGCTGACACTGAAGCTTTCTTT	CSADRADTEAFF
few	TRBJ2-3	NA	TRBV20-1	TGCAGTGCTAGACTGGGAGGTCCCACAGATACGCAGTATTTT	CSARLGGPTDTQYF
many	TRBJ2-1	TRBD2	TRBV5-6	TGTGCCAGCAGCGGTAGCGGGAGGGCCAGGGAGCAGTTCTTC	CASSGSGRAREQFF
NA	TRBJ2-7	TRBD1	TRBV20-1	TGCAGTGCTAGAGAACGCAGGGGGCAGGTCGAGCAGTACTTC	CSARERRGQVEQYF
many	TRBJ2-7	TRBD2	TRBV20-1	TGCAGTGCTGTCCCGACTAGCGGGAGGAGGAAGCAGTACTTC	CSAVPTSGRRKQYF
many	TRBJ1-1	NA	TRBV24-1	TGTGCCACCAGTGCCTCGATAGGCGGGGACGAGGATGAAGCTTTCTTT	CATSASIGGDEDEAFF
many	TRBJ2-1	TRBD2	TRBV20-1	TGCAGTGCTAGACCAAGACTAGCGGGAGTCGCCAATGAGCAGTTCTTC	CSARPRLAGVANEQFF
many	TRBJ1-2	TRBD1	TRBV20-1	TGCAGTGCTAAGTCTACAGGGGAAGGCTACACCTTC	CSAKSTGEGYTF
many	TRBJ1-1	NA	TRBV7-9	TGTGCCAGCAGCTTTCAAGGGCGAGGAGAAGCTTTCTTT	CASSFQGRGEAFF
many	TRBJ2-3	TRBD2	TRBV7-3	TGTGCCAGCAGCTTAACGCGGGGGACGCAAGATACGCAGTATTTT	CASSLTRGTQDTQYF
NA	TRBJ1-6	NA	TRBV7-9	TGTGCCAGCAGCCCCGTAGGGGGGAATTCACCCCTCCACTTT	CASSPVGGNSPLHF
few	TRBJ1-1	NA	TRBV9	TGTGCCAGCAGCCACCGAGGAAGGAACACTGAAGCTTTCTTT	CASSHRGRNTEAFF
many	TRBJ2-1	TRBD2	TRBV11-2	TGTGCCAGCAGCTTAGAGGTAGCGGGAACTGAGCAGTTCTTC	CASSLEVAGTEQFF
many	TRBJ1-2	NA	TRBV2	TGTGCCAGCAGTGAATTGGCCAGCCGCTATGGCTACACCTTC	CASSELASRYGYTF
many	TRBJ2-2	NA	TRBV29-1	TGCAGCGGGACCAGGGACACCGGGGAGCTGTTTTTT	CSGTRDTGELFF
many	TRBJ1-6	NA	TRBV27	TGTGCCAGCAGGGAGAGCTCCTATAATTCACCCCTCCACTTT	CASRESSYNSPLHF
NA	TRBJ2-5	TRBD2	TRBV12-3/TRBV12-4	TGTGCCAGCAGTTATGGCGGGAGTATGGAGACCCAGTACTTC	CASSYGGSMETQYF
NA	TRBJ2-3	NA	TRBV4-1	TGCGCCAGCAGCCAAGTCGGGGTAGGCACAGATACGCAGTATTTT	CASSQVGVGTDTQYF